The rows below give T cell receptor beta chains drawn from one sample of a study of T-cell reconstitution after alpha-beta-depleted transplantation in children. From the PCR reads, TCRdb called clonotypes with MiXCR, one entry per CDR3 protein. The sample lists around 450,000 distinct CDR3 sequences, approximately 41% occurring once. The sample consisted of PBMCs, taken before TCRalphabeta/CD19-depleted stem cell transplant. Every receptor here comes from a girl aged 2-10 years with aplastic anemia, due to receive a stem cell transplant. Both conserved end residues are part of each CDR3. Fields, in order: J gene, D gene, clone size, V gene, CDR3 protein, CDR3 DNA. D genes are given only for firm matches. Rows may omit the clone size; those that give it use once, few, many or a size class.

TRBJ2-5 TRBD1 NA TRBV20-1 CSAISDRGRETQYF TGCAGTGCTATTTCCGACAGGGGGCGAGAGACCCAGTACTTC
TRBJ2-7 NA many TRBV24-1 CATSDSTKALYEQYF TGTGCCACCAGTGATTCGACCAAGGCCCTCTACGAGCAGTACTTC
TRBJ2-5 NA NA TRBV5-5 CASSLGRSGAQPEETQYF TGTGCCAGCAGCTTGGGACGATCTGGGGCCCAACCGGAGGAGACCCAGTACTTC
TRBJ2-3 NA NA TRBV27 CASRPQGPDTQYF TGTGCCAGCAGACCCCAGGGTCCAGATACGCAGTATTTT
TRBJ1-2 NA many TRBV5-1 CASSQGRYYGYTF TGCGCCAGCAGCCAAGGACGCTACTATGGCTACACCTTC
TRBJ2-5 TRBD2 few TRBV4-2 CASSQDLAGGLETQYF TGTGCCAGCAGCCAAGATTTAGCGGGAGGGCTGGAGACCCAGTACTTC
TRBJ2-1 NA NA TRBV6-1 CASSEGTHRNEQFF TGTGCCAGCAGTGAAGGGACCCACCGCAATGAGCAGTTCTTC
TRBJ1-1 NA NA TRBV2 CASKPQVYTEAFF TGTGCCAGCAAACCTCAAGTATACACTGAAGCTTTCTTT
TRBJ2-1 TRBD1 NA TRBV12-3/TRBV12-4 CASSGQGGRNEQFF TGTGCCAGCAGTGGACAGGGCGGTCGGAATGAGCAGTTCTTC
TRBJ2-2 NA many TRBV29-1 CSVVWGSLNTGELFF TGCAGCGTTGTGTGGGGCTCCTTGAACACCGGGGAGCTGTTTTTT
TRBJ1-1 NA few TRBV27 CASSLLRNTEAFF TGTGCCAGCAGTTTATTAAGGAACACTGAAGCTTTCTTT
TRBJ2-7 TRBD2 NA TRBV28 CPSSWPFTGGPYEQYF TGTCCCAGCAGTTGGCCCTTTACGGGAGGGCCCTACGAGCAGTACTTC
TRBJ2-1 TRBD2 few TRBV7-2 CASSEATSGRAEKQFF TGTGCCAGCAGCGAGGCCACTAGCGGGAGGGCGGAGAAGCAGTTCTTC
TRBJ2-1 TRBD1 NA TRBV19 CASIAQGRGEDEQFF TGTGCCAGTATCGCACAGGGGCGAGGAGAGGATGAGCAGTTCTTC
TRBJ2-1 NA NA TRBV15 CATSRDLQRASYNEQFF TGTGCCACCAGCAGAGATCTTCAGCGGGCTTCATACAATGAGCAGTTCTTC
TRBJ2-1 TRBD2 NA TRBV5-1 CASSLAGGRTSGNDEQFF TGCGCCAGCAGCTTGGCCGGGGGCAGGACTAGCGGGAACGATGAGCAGTTCTTC
TRBJ1-2 NA NA TRBV18 CASSPTPEWDFYGYTF TGTGCCAGCTCACCGACCCCGGAGTGGGACTTCTATGGCTACACCTTC
TRBJ2-1 NA many TRBV11-2 CASSFTTGVFF TGTGCCAGCAGCTTTACGACTGGGGTGTTCTTC
TRBJ2-3 NA NA TRBV7-2 CASSFKISDTQYF TGTGCCAGCAGCTTCAAAATCAGCGATACGCAGTATTTT
TRBJ2-2 NA NA TRBV20-1 CSAARQGLGELFF TGCAGTGCTGCGAGACAGGGACTCGGGGAGCTGTTTTTT
TRBJ2-7 NA NA TRBV7-2 CASSLSQSRSYEQYF TGTGCCAGCAGCTTAAGTCAGAGTCGCTCCTACGAGCAGTACTTC
TRBJ2-1 NA few TRBV29-1 CSLTFSAVYNEQFF TGCAGCCTGACCTTCAGCGCCGTATACAATGAGCAGTTCTTC
TRBJ2-1 NA NA TRBV12-3/TRBV12-4 CAGSLAGSYNEQFF TGTGCCGGCAGTTTGGCGGGGTCCTACAATGAGCAGTTCTTC
TRBJ1-4 NA NA TRBV20-1 CSARGQGSEKLFF TGCAGTGCTAGAGGCCAGGGGAGTGAAAAACTGTTTTTT
TRBJ2-5 NA many TRBV7-9 CASSPGVQETQYF TGTGCCAGCAGCCCAGGGGTACAAGAGACCCAGTACTTC
TRBJ2-1 NA few TRBV12-3/TRBV12-4 CASNLGRDYNEQFF TGTGCCAGCAACTTAGGCCGGGATTACAATGAGCAGTTCTTC
TRBJ1-1 TRBD1 NA TRBV10-3 CAIRVTGDTEAFF TGTGCCATCCGCGTGACAGGGGACACTGAAGCTTTCTTT
TRBJ2-2 NA many TRBV7-9 CASLNGNTGELFF TGTGCCAGCCTGAATGGAAACACCGGGGAGCTGTTTTTT
TRBJ2-7 TRBD1 few TRBV19 CASSILPGGSYEQYF TGTGCCAGTAGTATACTTCCAGGGGGCTCCTACGAGCAGTACTTC
TRBJ1-1 NA NA TRBV28 CASSLELGGGLLNTEAFF TGTGCCAGCAGTTTAGAACTAGGGGGAGGCCTTCTGAACACTGAAGCTTTCTTT
TRBJ2-7 NA NA TRBV20-1 CSARDSSYEQYF TGCAGTGCTAGAGATTCGTCATACGAGCAGTACTTC
TRBJ1-1 TRBD1 NA TRBV20-1 CSARDLRGHTEAFF TGCAGTGCTAGAGATCTGAGGGGGCACACTGAAGCTTTCTTT
TRBJ2-7 TRBD1 NA TRBV5-1 CASSYAGQGARTYEQYF TGCGCCAGCAGCTACGCGGGACAGGGGGCTAGGACCTACGAGCAGTACTTC
TRBJ2-2 NA NA TRBV5-1 CASSFNTGDTGELFF TGCGCCAGCAGCTTTAACACGGGAGACACCGGGGAGCTGTTTTTT
TRBJ2-3 NA NA TRBV29-1 CSVSPRTDSPTQYF TGCAGCGTCTCACCCAGGACTGACAGCCCTACGCAGTATTTT
TRBJ2-1 NA NA TRBV7-2 CASSRHTRTAYNEQFF TGTGCCAGCAGCCGCCATACTCGGACAGCCTACAATGAGCAGTTCTTC
TRBJ2-3 TRBD2 NA TRBV20-1 CSARGTGLAVGTDTQYF TGCAGTGCTAGAGGAACGGGACTAGCGGTGGGTACAGATACGCAGTATTTT
TRBJ1-5 TRBD1 NA TRBV28 CASTPGTGHNQPQHF TGTGCCAGCACCCCTGGGACAGGGCACAATCAGCCCCAGCATTTT
TRBJ2-5 TRBD2 NA TRBV4-1 CASSQEMSLAGAQETQYF TGCGCCAGCAGCCAAGAGATGTCACTAGCGGGGGCGCAAGAGACCCAGTACTTC
TRBJ2-2 TRBD2 NA TRBV24-1 CATSGPSGFTGELFF TGTGCCACCAGTGGGCCTAGCGGTTTCACCGGGGAGCTGTTTTTT
TRBJ2-7 TRBD1 many TRBV11-2 CASSLKTGGYEQYF TGTGCCAGCAGCTTAAAGACAGGGGGCTACGAGCAGTACTTC
TRBJ2-5 TRBD2 many TRBV12-3/TRBV12-4 CASSFTSGLATQYF TGTGCCAGCAGCTTTACTAGCGGGCTCGCGACCCAGTACTTC